These 21 T cell receptor beta chains were all obtained from the same sample, sequenced in a study of cytomegalovirus exposure and HLA in healthy donors (dated by TCRdb to between 2016 and 2019). The library was prepared using the immunoSEQ multiplex PCR assay. A mixture of 60 forward primers for TCR Vbeta segments and 13 reverse primers for TCR Jbeta segments was used in the multiplex PCR. Entries here come from immuneACCESS through TCRdb and include only in-frame sequences with V and J called. Some clones fail to appear in such tables; in the studies checked, an unresolved V gene covers under half of the shortfall, and the cause of the remainder is unknown. The sample table gives some 130,000 clones. Roughly 2% of the sample comes from the top ten. Sequenced: PBMCs. The source of these receptors is a woman aged 60-70 years in good health and CMV-seronegative.

This chain links TRBV5-6 with TRBJ2-1; 12 bases fit TRBD2. Unmatched junction bases numbered 4, after V lost 2 bases and J lost 4 bases. Germline V gene data show CDR1 as SGHDT and CDR2 as YYEEEE. The CDR3 covers 16 residues. This CDR3 is CASSFRTSGTYNEQFF. The CDR3 bases are TGTGCCAGCAGCTTCCGGACTAGCGGGACTTACAATGAGCAGTTCTTC. The variable domain in full, completed from reference TRBV5-6 and TRBJ2-1, reads DAGVTQSPTHLIKTRGQQVTLRCSPKSGHDTVSWYQQALGQGPQFIFQYYEEEERQRGNFPDRFSGHQFPNYSSELNVNALLLGDSALYLCASSFRTSGTYNEQFFGPGTRLTVL.

The J gene is TRBJ2-7, the V gene TRBV5-1; 8 bases fit TRBD2. Trimming cost V 2 bases and J 5 bases; bases outside gene matches: 9. The germline gives CDR1 SGHRS, CDR2 YFSETQ. This CDR3 has 15 residues. The CDR3 is CASSLTGGRYHEQYF. The CDR3 DNA is TGCGCCAGCAGCTTAACGGGCGGGAGGTACCACGAGCAGTACTTC.

This chain links TRBV25-1 with TRBJ1-6; TRBD1 aligns across 9 bases. The CDR3 runs to 15 residues. Germline V gene lookup returns CDR1 MGHDK and CDR2 SYGVNS. The junction had 9 bases not matched to a gene; V was cut back by 4 bases and J by 11 bases. CDR3 protein: CASSVGTGSSTPLHF. DNA of the CDR3: TGTGCCAGCAGTGTAGGGACAGGGTCTTCAACACCCCTCCACTTT.

The gene calls are TRBV6-5 and TRBJ2-7; 11 bases are a match to TRBD2. V gave up 9 bases and J gave up 5 bases; unmatched junction bases: 12. Germline assignment: CDR1 MNHEY and CDR2 SVGAGI. This CDR3 is 15 amino acids long. The CDR3 DNA reads TGTGCCAGTACAGCCTTAGCGGGAGGGCGGAACGAGCAGTACTTC. Its protein is CASTALAGGRNEQYF.

The V gene is TRBV19, the J gene TRBJ2-7; 7 positions match TRBD1. This CDR3 is built from 14 residues. Trimming took 3 bases from V and 2 from J; bases not matched to a gene: 4. In germline, CDR1 is LNHDA, CDR2 SQIVND (reference sequence). CDR3 region: CASSIRDSPYEQYF. DNA for the CDR3: TGTGCCAGTAGTATCCGGGACAGTCCCTACGAGCAGTACTTC.

The chain recombines TRBV2 with TRBJ2-2; D not certain. The germline V and J ends were trimmed by 3 bases and 8 bases, with 13 bases remaining between them. The germline V gene has CDR1 SNHLY and CDR2 FYNNEI. The CDR3 covers 14 residues. CDR3 bases: TGTGCCAGCAGTGAGTTTGGCCTGTATGGGGAGCTGTTTTTT. Protein sequence: CASSEFGLYGELFF.

The V call is TRBV28, the J call TRBJ1-2; 7 bases fit TRBD1. This CDR3 spans 13 amino acids. CDR1 MDHEN and CDR2 SYDVKM come from the germline V gene. The V gene end was trimmed by 3 bases and the J gene end by 4 bases; junction bases not matched to a gene: 2. In DNA form, the CDR3 reads TGTGCCAGCAGTTTGGGACAGTTCTATGGCTACACCTTC. It yields the protein CASSLGQFYGYTF.

V usage is TRBV18 and J usage is TRBJ2-1; 7 bases map to TRBD2. Germline CDR1 KGHSH, CDR2 LQKENI. Trimming took 11 bases from V and 6 from J; bases not matched to a gene: 10. The CDR3 has 13 amino acids. The CDR3 nucleotides read TGTGCCTCAGCGGCTAGCGGCATCAATGAGCAGTTCTTC. Translated: CASAASGINEQFF.

This chain joins TRBV15 and TRBJ1-4; 7 nucleotides line up with TRBD1. The trim removed 4 bases at V and 4 bases at J, leaving 3 bases unmatched. The CDR3 is made up of 14 amino acids. The germline CDR1 and CDR2 sequences are LNHNV and YYDKDF (reference sequence). This CDR3 is CATSTQGVNEKLFF. The DNA for the CDR3 is TGTGCCACCAGCACCCAGGGGGTTAATGAAAAACTGTTTTTT.

The genes are TRBV5-5 and TRBJ1-3; 10 nucleotides match TRBD1. From germline, CDR1 is SGHKS and CDR2 YYEKEE (reference sequence). Trimming took 4 bases from V and 3 from J; bases not matched to a gene: 7. The CDR3 has 16 residues. CDR3 region: CASSPRTGGIGNTIYF. Here the CDR3 DNA reads TGTGCCAGCAGCCCCAGGACAGGGGGAATTGGAAACACCATATATTTT.

The chain uses TRBV5-3 and TRBJ2-1; TRBD1 aligns across 8 bases. TRBV5-3 counts as an open reading frame of uncertain function. V lost 4 bases to trimming and J lost 6 bases; unmatched junction nucleotides: 9. The CDR3 is 15 residues long. The CDR3 region has the DNA TGTGCCAGAAGCCCCCGGGACAGGTGGAGCAATGAGCAGTTCTTC. As protein: CARSPRDRWSNEQFF.

The chain joins TRBV19 to TRBJ2-1, with 8 bases that match TRBD2. The germline V gene encodes CDR1 LNHDA and CDR2 SQIVND (reference sequence). Trimming removed 5 bases from V and 4 bases from J; junction bases left unmatched: 13. The CDR3 contains 17 residues. In nucleotides, the CDR3 is TGTGCCAGTAGTGATTCGGGAGGGCCTTCTCGTTACAATGAGCAGTTCTTC. Amino acids: CASSDSGGPSRYNEQFF.

V usage is TRBV29-1 and J usage is TRBJ2-3; 9 nucleotides agree with TRBD2. The CDR3 extends over 17 amino acids. Germline lookup yields CDR1 SQVTM and CDR2 ANQGSEA. Trimming cost V 4 bases and J 0 bases; bases outside gene matches: 11. This CDR3 is CSVVLASGTSSTDTQYF. As DNA, the CDR3 is TGCAGCGTTGTTTTGGCTAGCGGGACCTCTAGCACAGATACGCAGTATTTT.

V usage is TRBV6-5 and J usage is TRBJ1-6, with unresolved D. Trimming stripped 0 bases from V and 8 bases from J, with 14 bases between. Germline-derived CDR1 and CDR2 are MNHEY and SVGAGI. CDR3 size: 16 residues. CDR3 amino acids: CASSYSEDGGHSPLHF. CDR3 nucleotide sequence: TGTGCCAGCAGTTACTCCGAGGACGGAGGTCATTCACCCCTCCACTTT.

This chain links TRBV14 with TRBJ1-1, with 12 bases matching TRBD1. The CDR3 sequence is 18 residues long. CDR1 is SGHDN, CDR2 FVKESK, per germline. Trimming at V came to 1 base and at J to 8 bases, leaving 14 bases not matched to a gene. The CDR3 loop is CASSQGPGTGGYRREAFF. CDR3 in DNA: TGTGCCAGCAGCCAAGGACCCGGGACAGGGGGCTACCGGCGCGAAGCTTTCTTT.

CDR3 sequence: CASSRGTSGSDTQYF. The CDR3 DNA reads TGTGCCAGCAGTAGAGGGACTAGCGGGAGTGATACGCAGTATTTT. This sequence joins TRBV2 and TRBJ2-3, with 14 positions matching TRBD2. The CDR3 is 15 residues long. Germline V gene sequence: CDR1 SNHLY, CDR2 FYNNEI. Trimming removed 5 bases from V and 6 bases from J; junction bases left unmatched: 4.

V and J are TRBV19 and TRBJ2-2, with 12 positions matching TRBD2. The CDR3 loop spans 17 amino acids. V lost 3 bases to trimming and J lost 3 bases; unmatched junction nucleotides: 5. Germline V gene sequence: CDR1 LNHDA, CDR2 SQIVND (reference sequence). CDR3 nucleotides: TGTGCCAGTAGTATCCCTAGCGGGAGGGCCGACACCGGGGAGCTGTTTTTT. Amino acids: CASSIPSGRADTGELFF.

V is TRBV18 and J is TRBJ2-7; tentatively, D is TRBD1 (6 bases). The V end lost 2 bases, the J end lost 0 bases, and 11 bases lay between the germline ends. The CDR3 sequence is 15 residues long. Germline V gene lookup returns CDR1 KGHSH and CDR2 LQKENI. CDR3: CASSPSQGSSYEQYF. CDR3 coding DNA: TGTGCCAGCTCACCAAGCCAGGGGAGCTCCTACGAGCAGTACTTC.

CDR3 amino acids: CASRESGTPTDTQYF. CDR3 sequence (DNA): TGTGCCAGCAGGGAGAGCGGAACTCCCACAGATACGCAGTATTTT. The chain links TRBV2 to TRBJ2-3; a weak D match, TRBD2 (5 bases). Per the germline V gene, CDR1 is SNHLY and CDR2 is FYNNEI. The V end was cut by 6 bases, the J end by 2 bases, with 15 bases between. This CDR3 contains 15 residues.

This rearrangement joins TRBV30 to TRBJ2-4; 14 positions match TRBD2. CDR3 length: 18 amino acids. Per germline, CDR1 GTSNPN and CDR2 SVGIG (reference sequence). J lost 0 bases, V lost 4 bases, and 8 bases had no gene match. The CDR3 here is CAWIPGLAGALAKNIQYF. The DNA for the CDR3 is TGTGCCTGGATCCCGGGACTAGCGGGAGCCCTAGCCAAAAACATTCAGTACTTC.

This sequence joins TRBV7-2 and TRBJ1-1, with D perhaps matching TRBD1 (5 bases). V lost 6 bases and J 5 bases, leaving 22 bases between the germline ends. The CDR3 sequence is 16 residues long. CDR1 is SGHTA and CDR2 is FQGNSA in the germline V gene. CDR3 amino acids: CASSFPLGREVTEAFF. The CDR3 DNA reads as TGTGCCAGCAGTTTCCCATTGGGCAGGGAGGTTACTGAAGCTTTCTTT.